This T cell receptor beta chain was sequenced during a study of T cells after posttransplantation cyclophosphamide. This clone was detected many times. Its antigen is not known. Overall study findings and caveats: Tissue-infiltrating T cells from skin or gut overlapped little with blood T cells.

Using immunoSEQ multiplex PCR, the repertoire was profiled, and TCRdb retains in-frame clones only, with some absent. The record shows about 33,000 clones for this sample, with no singletons present. The V segment lost 4 bases and the J segment 8 bases; nucleotides outside the gene matches: 4. CDR1 and CDR2 from the germline V gene are LGHNA and YNFKEQ. The CDR3 is 12 residues long. Sequencing was done on a sample of PBMCs. The V and J genes are TRBV4-2 and TRBJ1-1, with TRBD1 matching over 7 bases. The sequence was obtained from a woman aged 30 to 39 in good health and a related stem cell transplant donor. CDR3 DNA sequence: TGTGCCAGCAGCCCAGGGACAGCAGAAGCTTTCTTT. Amino acid sequence: CASSPGTAEAFF.